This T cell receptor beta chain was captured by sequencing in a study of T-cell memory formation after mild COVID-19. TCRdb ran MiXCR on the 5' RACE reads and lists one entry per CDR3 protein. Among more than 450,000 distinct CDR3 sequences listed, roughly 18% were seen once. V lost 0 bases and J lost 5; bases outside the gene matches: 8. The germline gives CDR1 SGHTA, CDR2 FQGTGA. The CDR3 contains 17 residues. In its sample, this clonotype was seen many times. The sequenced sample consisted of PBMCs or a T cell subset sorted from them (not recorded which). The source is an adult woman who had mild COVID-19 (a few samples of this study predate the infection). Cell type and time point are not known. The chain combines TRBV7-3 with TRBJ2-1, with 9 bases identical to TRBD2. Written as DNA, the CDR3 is TGTGCCAGCAGCTTAACGACGGGCGGGAGGGCCGACAATGAGCAGTTCTTC. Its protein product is CASSLTTGGRADNEQFF.